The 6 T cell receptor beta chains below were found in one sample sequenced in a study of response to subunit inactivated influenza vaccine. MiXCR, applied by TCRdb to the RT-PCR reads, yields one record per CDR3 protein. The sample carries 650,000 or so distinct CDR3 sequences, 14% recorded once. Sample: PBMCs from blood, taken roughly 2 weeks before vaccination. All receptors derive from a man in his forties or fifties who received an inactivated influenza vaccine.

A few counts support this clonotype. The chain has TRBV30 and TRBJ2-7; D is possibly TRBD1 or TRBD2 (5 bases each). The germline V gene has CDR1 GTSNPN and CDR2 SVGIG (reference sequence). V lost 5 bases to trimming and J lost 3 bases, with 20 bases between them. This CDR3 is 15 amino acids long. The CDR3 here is CAWGIYRDGLYEQYF. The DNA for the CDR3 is TGTGCCTGGGGGATATATCGGGACGGCCTCTACGAGCAGTACTTC.

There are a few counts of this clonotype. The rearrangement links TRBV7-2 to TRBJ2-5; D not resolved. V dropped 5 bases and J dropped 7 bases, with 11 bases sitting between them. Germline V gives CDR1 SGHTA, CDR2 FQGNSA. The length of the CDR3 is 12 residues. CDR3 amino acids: CASSPNGVTQYF. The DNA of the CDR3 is TGTGCCAGCAGCCCAAATGGGGTGACCCAGTACTTC.

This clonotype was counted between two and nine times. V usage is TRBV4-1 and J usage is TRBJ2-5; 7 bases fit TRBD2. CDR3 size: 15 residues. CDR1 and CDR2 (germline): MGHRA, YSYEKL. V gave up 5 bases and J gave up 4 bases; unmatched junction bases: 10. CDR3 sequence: CASSTAGIGVETQYF. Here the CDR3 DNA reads TGCGCCAGCAGCACAGCGGGGATTGGGGTAGAGACCCAGTACTTC.

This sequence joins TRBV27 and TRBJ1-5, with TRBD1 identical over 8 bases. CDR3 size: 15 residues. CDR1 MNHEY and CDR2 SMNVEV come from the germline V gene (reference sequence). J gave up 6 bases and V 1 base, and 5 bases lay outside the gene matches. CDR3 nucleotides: TGTGCCAGCAGTTTATGGGGACAGGCTGCTCAGCCCCAGCATTTT. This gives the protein CASSLWGQAAQPQHF.

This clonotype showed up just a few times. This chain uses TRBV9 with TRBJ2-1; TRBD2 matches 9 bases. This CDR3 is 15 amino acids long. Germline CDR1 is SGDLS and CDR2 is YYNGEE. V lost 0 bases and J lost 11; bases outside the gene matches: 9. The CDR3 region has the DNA TGTGCCAGCAGCGTAGAGGGGACTAGCCAGGGTCAGCAGTTCTTC. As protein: CASSVEGTSQGQQFF.

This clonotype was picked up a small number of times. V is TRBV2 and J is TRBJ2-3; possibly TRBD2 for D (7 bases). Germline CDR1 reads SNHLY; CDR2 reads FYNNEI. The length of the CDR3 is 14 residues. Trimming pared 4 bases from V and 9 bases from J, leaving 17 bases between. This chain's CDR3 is CASSGEGGASTQYF. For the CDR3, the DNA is TGTGCCAGCAGTGGAGAGGGGGGGGCTAGCACGCAGTATTTT.